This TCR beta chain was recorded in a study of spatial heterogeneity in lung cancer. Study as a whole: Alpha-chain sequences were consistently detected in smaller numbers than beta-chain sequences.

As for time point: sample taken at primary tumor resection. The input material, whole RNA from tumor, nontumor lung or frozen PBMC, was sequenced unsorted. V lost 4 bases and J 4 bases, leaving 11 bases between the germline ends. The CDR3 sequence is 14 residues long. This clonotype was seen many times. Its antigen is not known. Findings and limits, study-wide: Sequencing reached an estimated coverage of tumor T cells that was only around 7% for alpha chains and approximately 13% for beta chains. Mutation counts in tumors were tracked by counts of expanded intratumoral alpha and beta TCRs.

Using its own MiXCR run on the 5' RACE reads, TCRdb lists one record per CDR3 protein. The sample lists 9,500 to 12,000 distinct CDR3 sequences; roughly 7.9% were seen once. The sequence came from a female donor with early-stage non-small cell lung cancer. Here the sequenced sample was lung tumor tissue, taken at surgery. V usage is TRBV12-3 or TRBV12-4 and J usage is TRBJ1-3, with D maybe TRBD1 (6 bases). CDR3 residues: CASSSGTSGNTIYF. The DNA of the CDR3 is TGTGCCAGCAGTTCCGGGACATCAGGAAACACCATATATTTT.